This TCR beta chain stems from a study of a mutant IDH1 vaccine in newly diagnosed glioma. In regard to this clone: Antigen: not known.

The CDR3 is made up of 14 amino acids. The germline gives CDR1 MGHRA, CDR2 YSYEKL. V shed 3 bases and J shed 4 bases, with 12 bases lying between them. Regarding time point: week 23, last vaccination. Each vaccine dose was 300 ug of mutant IDH1 20-mer peptide, with topical imiquimod. Data came from immunoSEQ multiplex PCR; TCRdb stores just in-frame clones and leaves some out. The sample contains roughly 74,000 clones, roughly 85% of which appear only once. V and J are TRBV4-1 and TRBJ2-5; a possible D gene is TRBD2 (6 bases). Material: PBMCs, obtained from a glioma patient whose treatment included an IDH1 peptide vaccine. This TCR was recovered from a woman in her forties or fifties with glioma. CDR3: CASSHLGGAETQYF. The CDR3 nucleotides read TGCGCCAGCAGCCATCTGGGAGGAGCAGAGACCCAGTACTTC.